One T cell receptor beta chain is described in this entry. This record belongs to a study of shared clonotypes between healthy human individuals. The CDR3 contains 15 residues. V was trimmed by 3 bases and J by 1 base, leaving 13 bases between them. Germline V gene sequence: CDR1 KGHSH, CDR2 LQKENI. Using immunoSEQ multiplex PCR, the repertoire was profiled, and TCRdb retains in-frame clones only, with some absent. The sample has roughly 1 million clones, under 80% seen once. Material for sequencing was memory CD4+ T cells sorted from blood. Subset specified: CD45RA-negative fraction. The origin of this receptor is a man aged 18 to 29 in good health. This chain links TRBV18 with TRBJ2-7; perhaps TRBD2 as D (5 bases). CDR3 sequence: CASSPGGLKSYEQYF. Here the CDR3 DNA reads TGTGCCAGCTCACCCGGAGGCTTAAAATCCTACGAGCAGTACTTC.